This is a list of T cell receptor beta chains from one sample in a study of cytomegalovirus exposure and HLA in healthy donors. Assay used: immunoSEQ multiplex PCR; TCRdb lists only in-frame clones, some missing. The table has roughly 200,000 clones, approximately 86% seen once. The sample taken for sequencing was PBMCs. The receptors stem from a woman in her twenties or thirties in good health and CMV-seronegative. Each CDR3 is given with its conserved first and last residue. D genes are given only for firm matches. A clone size is listed for some rows: how often the clone was seen (once, few, many), or a class if it is expanded.

V: TRBV28
J: TRBJ2-7
size: -
D: -
DNA: TGTGCCAGCACCCAATTGGACAGAGCCTACGAGCAGTACTTC
CDR3: CASTQLDRAYEQYF

V: TRBV9
J: TRBJ2-5
size: -
D: TRBD1
DNA: TGTGCCAGCAGCCCGGAGACAGGGGGACAAGAGACCCAGTACTTC
CDR3: CASSPETGGQETQYF

V: TRBV6-5
J: TRBJ2-7
size: -
D: -
DNA: TGTGCCAGCAGTTACGGAGGGGAGCAGTACTTC
CDR3: CASSYGGEQYF

V: TRBV6-1
J: TRBJ1-1
size: few
D: -
DNA: TGTGCCAGCGACCTCCTGGGCAGGAACACTGAAGCTTTCTTT
CDR3: CASDLLGRNTEAFF

V: TRBV7-9
J: TRBJ1-2
size: -
D: TRBD1
DNA: TGTGCCAGCAGCTTAGGACAGGGCGACGGCTACACCTTC
CDR3: CASSLGQGDGYTF

V: TRBV2
J: TRBJ2-1
size: -
D: -
DNA: TGTGCCAGCAGTGAATATGGACAAGGCGACAATGAGCAGTTCTTC
CDR3: CASSEYGQGDNEQFF

V: TRBV18
J: TRBJ2-3
size: -
D: -
DNA: TGTGCCAGCTCACCAGAACAGGGAAACACAGATACGCAGTATTTT
CDR3: CASSPEQGNTDTQYF

V: TRBV5-1
J: TRBJ2-2
size: -
D: -
DNA: TGCGCCAGCAGCTTGGGGGCGGGGAACACCGGGGAGCTGTTTTTT
CDR3: CASSLGAGNTGELFF

V: TRBV5-1
J: TRBJ2-7
size: -
D: -
DNA: TGCGCCAGCAGCTTAGCCGTGGGGCGGGACTACGAGCAGTACTTC
CDR3: CASSLAVGRDYEQYF

V: TRBV28
J: TRBJ1-2
size: -
D: -
DNA: TGTGCCAGCAGTTTACGATTCCGGGCAGGGATTGGCTACACCTTC
CDR3: CASSLRFRAGIGYTF

V: TRBV5-1
J: TRBJ2-1
size: -
D: TRBD2
DNA: TGCGCCAGCAGCTTGGAAGCGGGGGATCCTTATGGTGAGCAGTTCTTC
CDR3: CASSLEAGDPYGEQFF

V: TRBV11-3
J: TRBJ2-1
size: once
D: -
DNA: TGTGCCAGCAGCTTAGGAGGCCACAATGAGCAGTTCTTC
CDR3: CASSLGGHNEQFF

V: TRBV11-3
J: TRBJ2-2
size: -
D: TRBD2
DNA: TGTGCCAGCAGCCGAGGGGCCCGGGAGGGTTACACCGGGGAGCTGTTTTTT
CDR3: CASSRGAREGYTGELFF

V: TRBV6-4
J: TRBJ2-3
size: -
D: TRBD1
DNA: TGTGCCAGCAAAGAATCCGATGGTAAGGGGGCGAGCACAGATACGCAGTATTTT
CDR3: CASKESDGKGASTDTQYF

V: TRBV2
J: TRBJ2-1
size: -
D: -
DNA: TGTGCCAGCAGCCTCCTGGGCCATGAGCAGTTCTTC
CDR3: CASSLLGHEQFF

V: TRBV4-1
J: TRBJ2-5
size: -
D: TRBD1
DNA: TGCGCCAGCAGCCAAGATCGCGGGACAGGGGGGCCCGAGACCCAGTACTTC
CDR3: CASSQDRGTGGPETQYF

V: TRBV25-1
J: TRBJ2-7
size: once
D: TRBD1
DNA: TGTGCCAGCAGTGAATATGGGACAGGGGTGAGGGAGCAGTACTTC
CDR3: CASSEYGTGVREQYF

V: TRBV11-2
J: TRBJ2-1
size: -
D: TRBD2
DNA: TGTGCCAGCAGCCCTAGCGGGAGGGCCTACAATGAGCAGTTCTTC
CDR3: CASSPSGRAYNEQFF

V: TRBV2
J: TRBJ2-7
size: -
D: -
DNA: TGTGCCAGCAGTCAACCCCGGGGGTCCGCCTACGAGCAGTACTTC
CDR3: CASSQPRGSAYEQYF

V: TRBV28
J: TRBJ2-3
size: -
D: -
DNA: TGTGCCAGCAGTCCCCCAGCGGCTAGCACAGATACGCAGTATTTT
CDR3: CASSPPAASTDTQYF

V: TRBV7-2
J: TRBJ1-3
size: -
D: -
DNA: TGTGCCAGCAGCTTCCAGTTCTCTGGAAACACCATATATTTT
CDR3: CASSFQFSGNTIYF

V: TRBV28
J: TRBJ2-7
size: -
D: -
DNA: TGTGCCAGCAGTTTAGCAGGGACTGGAAACTACGAGCAGTACTTC
CDR3: CASSLAGTGNYEQYF

V: TRBV18
J: TRBJ2-7
size: -
D: -
DNA: TGTGCCAGCTCACTACGGCCAGGGTCCTACGAGCAGTACTTC
CDR3: CASSLRPGSYEQYF

V: TRBV7-6
J: TRBJ2-5
size: -
D: TRBD1
DNA: TGTGCCAGCAGCTCGTTCGACAGGGCCGAGACCCAGTACTTC
CDR3: CASSSFDRAETQYF

V: TRBV18
J: TRBJ2-7
size: -
D: TRBD1
DNA: TGTGCCAGCTCACCACCCTCCAGGGGGCAAGAGCAGTACTTC
CDR3: CASSPPSRGQEQYF

V: TRBV5-8
J: TRBJ2-7
size: -
D: -
DNA: TGTGCCAGCAGCTTGGGGCGGTCCCCCTACGAGCAGTACTTC
CDR3: CASSLGRSPYEQYF

V: TRBV25-1
J: TRBJ2-2
size: -
D: TRBD1
DNA: TGTGCCAGCACCCAAACAGGGGGCGTTGGACCCGGGGAGCTGTTTTTT
CDR3: CASTQTGGVGPGELFF

V: TRBV29-1
J: TRBJ1-1
size: -
D: TRBD1
DNA: TGCAGCGTTGCCACAGGGGGAAACACTGAAGCTTTCTTT
CDR3: CSVATGGNTEAFF

V: TRBV11-2
J: TRBJ2-3
size: -
D: TRBD2
DNA: TGTGCCAGCAGCTTATTTGCTAGCGGGGGCGATCACTTTTTT
CDR3: CASSLFASGGDHFF

V: TRBV6-6
J: TRBJ1-5
size: -
D: -
DNA: TGTGCCAGCAGTTCCCGGGACTCGGAGGGTCAGCCCCAGCATTTT
CDR3: CASSSRDSEGQPQHF

V: TRBV7-2
J: TRBJ1-2
size: -
D: TRBD1
DNA: TGTGCCAGCAGCTTGCAGGGGGCGAATCATTATGGCTACACCTTC
CDR3: CASSLQGANHYGYTF

V: TRBV19
J: TRBJ2-1
size: -
D: -
DNA: TGTGCCAGTAGTGCACTCGGGAGCGGCCTGAGTTGGAATGAGCAGTTCTTC
CDR3: CASSALGSGLSWNEQFF

V: TRBV13
J: TRBJ2-2
size: -
D: -
DNA: TGTGCCAGTTGCCGAGGGGGGGCCGGGGACACCGGGGAGCTGTTTTTT
CDR3: CASCRGGAGDTGELFF

V: TRBV7-8
J: TRBJ1-3
size: -
D: TRBD1
DNA: TGTGCCAGCAGCTTAGTGGAGACAGGGGTGGCAGGAAACACCATATATTTT
CDR3: CASSLVETGVAGNTIYF

V: TRBV5-1
J: TRBJ2-1
size: -
D: TRBD2
DNA: TGCGCCAGCCGCGCCGGGACTAGCGGGAGGGGTGGCTACAATGAGCAGTTCTTC
CDR3: CASRAGTSGRGGYNEQFF

V: TRBV27
J: TRBJ1-2
size: -
D: TRBD1
DNA: TGTGCCAGCAGAGTCACAGGGGTCGGTGGCTACACCTTC
CDR3: CASRVTGVGGYTF

V: TRBV6-1
J: TRBJ2-1
size: -
D: -
DNA: TGTGCCAGCAGTACTCCCCACGGGGATTACAATGAGCAGTTCTTC
CDR3: CASSTPHGDYNEQFF

V: TRBV5-1
J: TRBJ1-2
size: once
D: -
DNA: TGCGCCAGCAGCCCGGTCCGGTCAGGGGACAGCTACACCTTC
CDR3: CASSPVRSGDSYTF

V: TRBV5-4
J: TRBJ1-2
size: -
D: TRBD1
DNA: TGTGCCAGCAGCTTGGATCGACAGGGTTACGGCTACACCTTC
CDR3: CASSLDRQGYGYTF

V: TRBV29-1
J: TRBJ2-3
size: few
D: -
DNA: TGCAGCGTTGAAGGCGTCAGGGACACAGATACGCAGTATTTT
CDR3: CSVEGVRDTDTQYF

V: TRBV16
J: TRBJ2-7
size: once
D: TRBD1
DNA: TGTGCCAGCAGCCAATGGACAGGGGCCAGCGAGCAGTACTTC
CDR3: CASSQWTGASEQYF

V: TRBV27
J: TRBJ1-5
size: -
D: -
DNA: TGTGCCAGCAGTTTAGCCAGGCGTAATCAGCCCCAGCATTTT
CDR3: CASSLARRNQPQHF

V: TRBV5-4
J: TRBJ1-1
size: few
D: -
DNA: TGTGCCAGCAGCTTGTTACCAGGGTTTAGGGCTGAAGCTTTCTTT
CDR3: CASSLLPGFRAEAFF

V: TRBV5-4
J: TRBJ2-7
size: -
D: TRBD2
DNA: TGTGCCAGCAGCCTTGGTAGCGGGAACTACGAGCAGTACTTC
CDR3: CASSLGSGNYEQYF

V: TRBV5-1
J: TRBJ2-7
size: -
D: -
DNA: TGCGCCAGCAGTCTTTCGATGGGAGGCCCCTACGAGCAGTACTTC
CDR3: CASSLSMGGPYEQYF

V: TRBV5-8
J: TRBJ2-7
size: -
D: -
DNA: TGTGCCAGCAGTGAATGGGCAGCCCGCTCCTACGAGCAGTACTTC
CDR3: CASSEWAARSYEQYF